This T cell receptor beta chain was identified during a study of T-cell memory formation after mild COVID-19. One entry per CDR3 protein results from TCRdb running MiXCR on the 5' RACE reads. The table has hundreds of thousands of distinct CDR3 sequences, 25% to 30% seen once. This CDR3 spans 13 amino acids. The trim removed 3 bases at V and 10 bases at J, leaving 7 bases unmatched. Germline CDR1 DFQATT, CDR2 SNEGSKA (reference sequence). This clonotype was seen repeatedly, ten times or more. This receptor was obtained from an adult woman who had mild COVID-19 (a few samples of this study predate the infection). Cell type and time point are not known. V gene TRBV20-1 combines with J gene TRBJ2-1, with 9 bases fitting TRBD2. Sample: PBMCs or a T cell subset sorted from them (not recorded which). The CDR3 DNA follows: TGCAGTGCTAGCGAGGGACTAGCTAGGGAGCAGTTCTTC. Translation gives CSASEGLAREQFF.